These T cell receptor beta chains were read from a single sample in a study of blood T cell repertoires in COVID-19. Produced via immunoSEQ multiplex PCR; TCRdb's table is partial and in-frame only. The data hold roughly 97,000 clones, with 87% observed a single time. Input material: peripheral blood. These receptors originate from a man in his fifties or sixties with acute or convalescent COVID-19. Each CDR3 is given with its conserved first and last residue. The D gene is left open where the match is weak. Clone size is shown for a subset of rows, as once, few, many or a class of expanded clone.

>-|-|TRBV3-1/TRBV3-2|14|TRBJ1-4
TGTGCCAGCAGTCGAAGGGGAACAGGGGAAAAACTGTTTTTT
CASSRRGTGEKLFF
>-|-|TRBV5-1|15|TRBJ2-2
TGCGCCAGCAGCTTACAGGGATGGGGGTCCGGGGAGCTGTTTTTT
CASSLQGWGSGELFF
>TRBD1|-|TRBV27|15|TRBJ2-5
TGTGCCAGCAGTCTAGGACAGGGGTCGCGGGAGACCCAGTACTTC
CASSLGQGSRETQYF
>-|-|TRBV7-2|12|TRBJ2-5
TGTGCCAGCAGCACAGGGTTCGAGACCCAGTACTTC
CASSTGFETQYF
>TRBD2|once|TRBV7-2|15|TRBJ2-1
TGTGCCAGCAGCTTAGTTGGGCGGGCTAGCGGGAGTGAGTTCTTC
CASSLVGRASGSEFF
>-|-|TRBV5-1|14|TRBJ2-7
TGCGCCAGCAGCTTGGGGGCTCCCCCGTACGAGCAGTACTTC
CASSLGAPPYEQYF
>-|-|TRBV29-1|12|TRBJ2-5
TGCAGCGGTGGACACACCCAAGAGACCCAGTACTTC
CSGGHTQETQYF
>-|-|TRBV4-1|13|TRBJ1-6
TGCGCCACCCCCCGCCCGGGTAATTCACCCCTCCACTTT
CATPRPGNSPLHF
>TRBD2|once|TRBV28|14|TRBJ2-1
TGTGCCAGCAGAGCTAGCGGGAGAGGCAATGAGCAGTTCTTC
CASRASGRGNEQFF
>TRBD2|-|TRBV7-9|15|TRBJ2-5
TGTGCCAGCATCCGCGGGAGGTTCGGTGAAGAGACCCAGTACTTC
CASIRGRFGEETQYF
>TRBD2|once|TRBV5-1|16|TRBJ2-2
TGCGCCAGCAGCTTTCGACTAGCGGAGAACACCGGGGAGCTGTTTTTT
CASSFRLAENTGELFF
>TRBD1|-|TRBV30|16|TRBJ2-3
TGTGCCTGGAGCCAAGGGACAGGGGGCTACGTAGATACGCAGTATTTT
CAWSQGTGGYVDTQYF
>-|-|TRBV9|15|TRBJ1-4
TGTGCCAGCAGCGCCGGGGGGAGAGCTAATGAAAAACTGTTTTTT
CASSAGGRANEKLFF
>-|-|TRBV4-2|14|TRBJ2-3
TGTGCCAGCAGCCTCTACGCCGGCACAGATACGCAGTATTTT
CASSLYAGTDTQYF
>TRBD2|-|TRBV7-9|16|TRBJ2-3
TGTGCCAGCAGCTTAAGCAGAGGACTAGCGGCTTATACGCAGTATTTT
CASSLSRGLAAYTQYF
>TRBD1|-|TRBV28|15|TRBJ1-5
TGTGCCAGCAGTCCCTCGACAGGGGGAGGTCAGCCCCAGCATTTT
CASSPSTGGGQPQHF